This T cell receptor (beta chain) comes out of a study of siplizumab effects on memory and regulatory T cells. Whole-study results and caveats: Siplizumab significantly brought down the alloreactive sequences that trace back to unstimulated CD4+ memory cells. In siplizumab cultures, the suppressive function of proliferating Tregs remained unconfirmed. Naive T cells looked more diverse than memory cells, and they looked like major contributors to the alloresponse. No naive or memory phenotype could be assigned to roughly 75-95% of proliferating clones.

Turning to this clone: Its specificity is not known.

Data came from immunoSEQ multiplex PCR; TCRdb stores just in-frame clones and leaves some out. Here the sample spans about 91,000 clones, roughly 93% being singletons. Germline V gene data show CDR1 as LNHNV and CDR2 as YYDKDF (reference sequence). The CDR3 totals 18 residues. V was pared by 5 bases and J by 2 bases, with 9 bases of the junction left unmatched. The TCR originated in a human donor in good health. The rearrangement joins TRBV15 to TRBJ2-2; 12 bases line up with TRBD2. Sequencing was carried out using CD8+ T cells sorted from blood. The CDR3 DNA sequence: TGTGCCACCAGCGAGGGGGGACTAGCGGGCGCAAACACCGGGGAGCTGTTTTTT. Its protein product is CATSEGGLAGANTGELFF.